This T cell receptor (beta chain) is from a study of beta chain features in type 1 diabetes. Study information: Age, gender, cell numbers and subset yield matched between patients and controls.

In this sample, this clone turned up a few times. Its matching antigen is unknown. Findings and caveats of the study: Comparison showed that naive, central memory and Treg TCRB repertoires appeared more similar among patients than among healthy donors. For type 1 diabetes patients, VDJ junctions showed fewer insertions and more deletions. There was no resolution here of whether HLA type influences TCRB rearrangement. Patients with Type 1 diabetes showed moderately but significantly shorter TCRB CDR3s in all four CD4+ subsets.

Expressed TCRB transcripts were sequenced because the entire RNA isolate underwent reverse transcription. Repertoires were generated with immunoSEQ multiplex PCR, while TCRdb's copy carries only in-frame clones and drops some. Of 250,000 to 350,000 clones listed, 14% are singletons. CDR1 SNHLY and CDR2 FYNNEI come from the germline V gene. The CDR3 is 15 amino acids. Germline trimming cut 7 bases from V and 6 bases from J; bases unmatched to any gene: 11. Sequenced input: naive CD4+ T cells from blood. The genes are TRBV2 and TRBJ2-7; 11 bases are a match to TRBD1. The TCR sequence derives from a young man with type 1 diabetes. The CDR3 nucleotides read TGTGCCAGCATACCGGCGGACAGGGGGCCTAGCGAGCAGTACTTC. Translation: CASIPADRGPSEQYF.